These T cell receptor beta chains were read from a single sample in a study of cytomegalovirus exposure and HLA in healthy donors. The protocol was immunoSEQ multiplex PCR, while the TCRdb copy is restricted to in-frame clones and leaves out a portion. The table records roughly 160,000 clones, 80% to 85% of them present only once. Sequenced material: PBMCs. The source is a boy between 2 and 15 years old in good health and CMV-seronegative. Both conserved end residues are part of each CDR3. D genes are given only for firm matches. For some rows the clone size is stated as once, few or many, or as a class when expanded; others skip it.

>TRBJ1-2|TRBV6-5|TRBD1|NA
CASRRGDRDMGSYTF
TGTGCCAGCAGGAGGGGGGACAGGGATATGGGAAGCTACACCTTC
>TRBJ2-1|TRBV4-2|NA|NA
CASSQLREKEQFF
TGTGCCAGCAGCCAATTACGGGAGAAGGAGCAGTTCTTC
>TRBJ1-4|TRBV5-1|NA|NA
CASSLGHSNEKLFF
TGCGCCAGCAGCTTGGGACATTCCAATGAAAAACTGTTTTTT
>TRBJ2-7|TRBV9|NA|NA
CASSVGRGVPYEQYF
TGTGCCAGCAGCGTAGGGCGAGGAGTCCCCTACGAGCAGTACTTC
>TRBJ2-1|TRBV13|TRBD2|NA
CASSPVEGSGENNEQFF
TGTGCCAGCAGCCCCGTGGAGGGTAGCGGGGAAAACAATGAGCAGTTCTTC
>TRBJ2-7|TRBV7-2|TRBD2|NA
CASSSARGGRYEQYF
TGTGCCAGCAGCTCCGCCCGGGGGGGGAGATACGAGCAGTACTTC
>TRBJ2-2|TRBV28|TRBD1|NA
CASRPVVGTGTPGGNTGELFF
TGTGCCAGCAGGCCGGTTGTGGGGACAGGGACTCCCGGCGGGAACACCGGGGAGCTGTTTTTT
>TRBJ1-2|TRBV5-1|TRBD1|once
CASSLALTGGKNYGYTF
TGCGCCAGCAGCTTGGCACTGACAGGGGGCAAGAACTATGGCTACACCTTC
>TRBJ1-1|TRBV18|TRBD1|NA
CASSPTGDTEAFF
TGTGCCAGCTCACCAACAGGGGATACTGAAGCTTTCTTT
>TRBJ2-7|TRBV28|TRBD1|NA
CASSSQGDPYEQYF
TGTGCCAGCAGTTCTCAGGGGGACCCCTACGAGCAGTACTTC
>TRBJ2-1|TRBV7-2|TRBD2|NA
CASSLGSWQREVLEQFF
TGTGCCAGCAGCTTAGGGTCATGGCAGCGGGAGGTCTTGGAGCAGTTCTTC
>TRBJ1-2|TRBV11-2|TRBD1|NA
CASSSPPGQGDGYTF
TGTGCCAGCAGCTCTCCCCCCGGACAGGGGGATGGCTACACCTTC
>TRBJ1-3|TRBV4-2|TRBD1|NA
CASSQSDRGLGNTIYF
TGTGCCAGCAGCCAATCGGACAGGGGGCTTGGAAACACCATATATTTT
>TRBJ2-3|TRBV9|NA|NA
CASTVELGTDTQYF
TGTGCCAGCACCGTAGAGCTTGGCACAGATACGCAGTATTTT
>TRBJ2-5|TRBV7-6|TRBD2|NA
CASSLVLAGGQETQYF
TGTGCCAGCAGCTTAGTACTAGCGGGAGGCCAAGAGACCCAGTACTTC
>TRBJ1-5|TRBV19|TRBD1|NA
CASSILRDRGSNQPQHF
TGTGCCAGTAGTATCCTCCGGGACAGGGGAAGCAATCAGCCCCAGCATTTT
>TRBJ2-7|TRBV28|NA|NA
CASSFGQITPYEQYF
TGTGCCAGCAGCTTCGGACAGATTACCCCCTACGAGCAGTACTTC
>TRBJ1-2|TRBV29-1|NA|NA
CSVADNGYGYTF
TGCAGCGTTGCTGACAACGGCTATGGCTACACCTTC
>TRBJ2-5|TRBV6-1|TRBD2|NA
CASSDPPGLAGQETQYF
TGTGCCAGCAGTGACCCCCCGGGACTAGCGGGCCAAGAGACCCAGTACTTC
>TRBJ2-2|TRBV5-5|NA|NA
CASSLVTGADTGELFF
TGTGCCAGCAGCTTGGTGACGGGAGCCGACACCGGGGAGCTGTTTTTT
>TRBJ2-3|TRBV5-1|TRBD2|NA
CASSNTIRGGITDTQYF
TGCGCCAGCAGCAATACGATCCGCGGGGGGATCACAGATACGCAGTATTTT
>TRBJ2-3|TRBV10-2|NA|NA
CASSGRGHLTTDTQYF
TGCGCCAGCAGTGGTAGGGGACACCTCACCACAGATACGCAGTATTTT
>TRBJ2-7|TRBV2|TRBD2|NA
CAGTSGRLDEQYF
TGTGCCGGGACTAGCGGGAGGTTAGACGAGCAGTACTTC
>TRBJ2-7|TRBV2|NA|once
CASSERGGYEQYF
TGTGCCAGCAGTGAAAGGGGAGGCTACGAGCAGTACTTC
>TRBJ1-1|TRBV2|TRBD1|NA
CASSGQGNTEAFF
TGTGCCAGCAGTGGACAGGGGAACACTGAAGCTTTCTTT
>TRBJ2-7|TRBV10-3|TRBD2|NA
CAISIRLAENYEQYF
TGTGCCATCAGTATACGACTAGCGGAAAACTACGAGCAGTACTTC
>TRBJ2-1|TRBV27|NA|NA
CASSFASMGEQFF
TGTGCCAGCAGTTTCGCTAGCATGGGTGAGCAGTTCTTC
>TRBJ2-7|TRBV6-6|NA|NA
CASSYIPSYEQYF
TGTGCCAGCAGTTATATCCCCTCCTACGAGCAGTACTTC
>TRBJ2-7|TRBV5-4|TRBD2|NA
CASSLTSGSVYEQYF
TGTGCCAGCAGTCTGACTAGCGGGAGTGTCTACGAGCAGTACTTC
>TRBJ1-4|TRBV7-9|NA|NA
CASSSTFRDTYEKLFF
TGTGCCAGCAGCTCTACCTTCCGGGACACTTATGAAAAACTGTTTTTT
>TRBJ2-7|TRBV2|NA|NA
CASSARDPTGEQYF
TGTGCCAGCAGTGCACGAGATCCTACAGGGGAGCAGTACTTC
>TRBJ2-5|TRBV6-1|TRBD2|NA
CASSRRETSPETQYF
TGTGCCAGCAGCCGGAGGGAGACTAGCCCCGAGACCCAGTACTTC
>TRBJ2-7|TRBV29-1|TRBD1|NA
CSVGTGDGEQYF
TGCAGCGTAGGGACAGGGGATGGCGAGCAGTACTTC
>TRBJ2-1|TRBV20-1|NA|once
CSALGPGEFF
TGCAGTGCCCTGGGCCCCGGGGAGTTCTTC
>TRBJ1-5|TRBV7-6|NA|once
CASSSRGFNQPQHF
TGTGCCAGCAGCTCGCGGGGGTTCAATCAGCCCCAGCATTTT
>TRBJ2-3|TRBV19|NA|NA
CASSGKWTGGTDTQYF
TGTGCCAGTAGTGGAAAATGGACGGGCGGGACAGATACGCAGTATTTT
>TRBJ1-5|TRBV19|TRBD1|NA
CASSPDRGYGNQPQHF
TGTGCCAGTAGTCCCGACAGGGGATATGGCAATCAGCCCCAGCATTTT
>TRBJ2-5|TRBV11-2|TRBD2|NA
CASSFVGKLAGRQTQYF
TGTGCCAGCAGCTTTGTTGGGAAACTAGCGGGAAGGCAGACCCAGTACTTC
>TRBJ2-7|TRBV18|TRBD1|NA
CASSLRGQGTYEQYF
TGTGCCAGCTCACTACGGGGACAGGGGACCTACGAGCAGTACTTC
>TRBJ2-3|TRBV4-2|NA|NA
CASSQEVGPPPADTQYF
TGTGCCAGCAGCCAAGAGGTCGGTCCCCCGCCCGCAGATACGCAGTATTTT
>TRBJ1-3|TRBV7-2|NA|NA
CASSLGLLSGTIYF
TGTGCCAGCAGCCTGGGACTTCTTAGTGGCACCATATATTTT
>TRBJ1-2|TRBV27|NA|NA
CASSRLDLIDYGYTF
TGTGCCAGCAGTCGCCTAGATTTGATTGACTATGGCTACACCTTC
>TRBJ2-5|TRBV12-5|NA|NA
CASGTGILAGGQYF
TGTGCTAGTGGCACCGGGATCCTAGCAGGAGGCCAGTACTTC
>TRBJ2-1|TRBV5-1|TRBD2|once
CASSLGSSGSNEQFF
TGCGCCAGCAGCTTGGGGAGTAGCGGGAGTAATGAGCAGTTCTTC
>TRBJ1-2|TRBV7-8|TRBD1|NA
CASSLGGINRGLNYGYTF
TGTGCCAGCAGCTTAGGGGGGATTAACAGGGGGCTTAACTATGGCTACACCTTC
>TRBJ2-2|TRBV7-6|TRBD1|NA
CASSLGTDWTGELFF
TGTGCCAGCAGCCTAGGGACAGACTGGACCGGGGAGCTGTTTTTT
>TRBJ1-2|TRBV19|NA|NA
CASSTSGNYGYTF
TGTGCCAGTAGTACGTCAGGAAACTATGGCTACACCTTC